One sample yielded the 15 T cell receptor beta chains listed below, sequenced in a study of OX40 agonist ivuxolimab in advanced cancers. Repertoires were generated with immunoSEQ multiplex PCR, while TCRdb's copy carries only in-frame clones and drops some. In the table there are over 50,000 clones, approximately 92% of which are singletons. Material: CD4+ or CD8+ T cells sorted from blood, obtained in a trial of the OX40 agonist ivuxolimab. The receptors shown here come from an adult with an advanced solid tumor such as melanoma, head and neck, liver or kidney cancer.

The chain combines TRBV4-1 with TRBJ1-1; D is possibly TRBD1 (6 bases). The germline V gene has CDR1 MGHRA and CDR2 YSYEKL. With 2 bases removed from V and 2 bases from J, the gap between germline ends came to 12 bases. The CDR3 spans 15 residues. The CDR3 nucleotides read TGCGCCAGCAGCCAACCCGGACAGAGCAACACTGAAGCTTTCTTT. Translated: CASSQPGQSNTEAFF.

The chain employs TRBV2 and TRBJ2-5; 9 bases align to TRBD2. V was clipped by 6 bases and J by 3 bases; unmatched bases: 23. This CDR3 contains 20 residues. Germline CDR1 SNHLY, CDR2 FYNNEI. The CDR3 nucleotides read TGTGCCAGCAGAGATACAGGGGTTTCGTGGCGGGGGGGCGCTGAAGAGACCCAGTACTTC. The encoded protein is CASRDTGVSWRGGAEETQYF.

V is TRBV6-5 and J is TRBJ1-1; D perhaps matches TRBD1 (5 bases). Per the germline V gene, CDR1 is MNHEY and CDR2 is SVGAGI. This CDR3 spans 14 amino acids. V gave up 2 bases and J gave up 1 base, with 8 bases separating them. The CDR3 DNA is TGTGCCAGCAGTTACGGAACAGGGAACACTGAAGCTTTCTTT. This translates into CASSYGTGNTEAFF.

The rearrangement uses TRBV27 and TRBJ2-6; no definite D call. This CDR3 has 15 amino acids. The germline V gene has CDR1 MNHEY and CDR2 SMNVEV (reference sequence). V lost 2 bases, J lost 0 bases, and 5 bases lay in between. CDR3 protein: CASSLDGSGANVLTF. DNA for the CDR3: TGTGCCAGCAGTTTAGATGGCTCTGGGGCCAACGTCCTGACTTTC.

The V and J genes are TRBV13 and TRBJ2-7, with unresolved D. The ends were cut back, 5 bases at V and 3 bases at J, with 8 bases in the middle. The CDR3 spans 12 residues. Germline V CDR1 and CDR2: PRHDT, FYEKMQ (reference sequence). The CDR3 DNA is TGTGCCAGCAGCGCTGACTTCTACGAGCAGTACTTC. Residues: CASSADFYEQYF. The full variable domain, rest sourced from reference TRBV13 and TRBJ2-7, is AAGVIQSPRHLIKEKRETATLKCYPIPRHDTVYWYQQGPGQDPQFLISFYEKMQSDKGSIPDRFSAQQFSDYHSELNMSSLELGDSALYFCASSADFYEQYFGPGTRLTVT.

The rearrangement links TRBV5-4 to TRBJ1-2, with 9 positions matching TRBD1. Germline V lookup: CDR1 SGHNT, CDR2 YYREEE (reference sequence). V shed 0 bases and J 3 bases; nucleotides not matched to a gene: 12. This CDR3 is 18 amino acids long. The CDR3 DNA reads TGTGCCAGCAGCTTGGGGCCTCTCTCCGGACAGGGGCACTATGGCTACACCTTC. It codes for CASSLGPLSGQGHYGYTF.

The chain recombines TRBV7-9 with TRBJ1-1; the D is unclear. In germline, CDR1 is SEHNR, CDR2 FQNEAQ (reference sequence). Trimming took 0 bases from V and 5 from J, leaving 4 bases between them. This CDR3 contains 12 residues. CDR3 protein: CASSLAGTEAFF. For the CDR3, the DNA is TGTGCCAGCAGCTTAGCCGGGACTGAAGCTTTCTTT.

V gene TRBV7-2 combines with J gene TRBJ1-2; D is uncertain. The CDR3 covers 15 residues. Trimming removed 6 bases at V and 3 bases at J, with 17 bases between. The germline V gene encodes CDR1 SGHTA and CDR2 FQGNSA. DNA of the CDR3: TGTGCCAGCAGGACCCTCGGACGAGAGGACTATGGCTACACCTTC. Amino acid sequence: CASRTLGREDYGYTF.

This chain's CDR3 is CASTASGSYNEQFF. DNA of the CDR3: TGTGCCAGCACCGCTAGCGGCTCCTACAATGAGCAGTTCTTC. V usage is TRBV2 and J usage is TRBJ2-1; 7 nucleotides match TRBD2. The V gene end was trimmed by 7 bases and the J gene end by 0 bases; junction bases not matched to a gene: 3. The CDR3 consists of 14 residues. Looked up from germline, CDR1 is SNHLY and CDR2 is FYNNEI.

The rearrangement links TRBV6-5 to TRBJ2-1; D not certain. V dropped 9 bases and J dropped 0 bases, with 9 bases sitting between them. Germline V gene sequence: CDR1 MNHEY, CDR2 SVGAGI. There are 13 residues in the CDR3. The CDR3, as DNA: TGTGCCAGTAGGCATAGCTCCTACAATGAGCAGTTCTTC. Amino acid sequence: CASRHSSYNEQFF.

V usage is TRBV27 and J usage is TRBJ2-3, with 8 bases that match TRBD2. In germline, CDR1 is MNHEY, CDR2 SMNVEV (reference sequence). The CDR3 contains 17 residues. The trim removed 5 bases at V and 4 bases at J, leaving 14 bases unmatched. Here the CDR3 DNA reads TGTGCCAGCAGTCAGTCTAGGGCGGGAGGCCCAGCAGATACGCAGTATTTT. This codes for CASSQSRAGGPADTQYF.

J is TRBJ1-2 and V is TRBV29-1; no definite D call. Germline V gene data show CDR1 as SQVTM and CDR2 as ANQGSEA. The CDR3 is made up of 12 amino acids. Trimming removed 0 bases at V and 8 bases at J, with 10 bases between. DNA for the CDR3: TGCAGCGTTGAAGATGTCCGCCCAGGCTACACCTTC. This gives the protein CSVEDVRPGYTF.

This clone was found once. The CDR3 DNA sequence: TGCGCCAGCAGCTTGAATTGGGGTTCCACCTACAATGAGCAGTTCTTC. Translated: CASSLNWGSTYNEQFF. The chain is built from TRBV5-1 and TRBJ2-1; D remains unclear. V was cut by 1 base and J by 2 bases, with 13 bases left in between. The CDR3 runs 16 residues. In germline, CDR1 is SGHRS, CDR2 YFSETQ.

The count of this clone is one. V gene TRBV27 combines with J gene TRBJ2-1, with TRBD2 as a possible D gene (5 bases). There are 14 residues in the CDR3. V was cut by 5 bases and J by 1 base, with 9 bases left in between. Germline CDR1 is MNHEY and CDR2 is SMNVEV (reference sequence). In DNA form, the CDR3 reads TGTGCCAGCAGTGCCGGAGGTTCCTACAATGAGCAGTTCTTC. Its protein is CASSAGGSYNEQFF.

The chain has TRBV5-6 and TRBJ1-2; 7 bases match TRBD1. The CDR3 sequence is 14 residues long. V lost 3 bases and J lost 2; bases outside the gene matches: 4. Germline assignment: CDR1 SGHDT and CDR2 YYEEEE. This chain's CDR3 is CASSSGQSNYGYTF. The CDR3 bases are TGTGCCAGCAGCTCGGGACAGTCAAACTATGGCTACACCTTC.